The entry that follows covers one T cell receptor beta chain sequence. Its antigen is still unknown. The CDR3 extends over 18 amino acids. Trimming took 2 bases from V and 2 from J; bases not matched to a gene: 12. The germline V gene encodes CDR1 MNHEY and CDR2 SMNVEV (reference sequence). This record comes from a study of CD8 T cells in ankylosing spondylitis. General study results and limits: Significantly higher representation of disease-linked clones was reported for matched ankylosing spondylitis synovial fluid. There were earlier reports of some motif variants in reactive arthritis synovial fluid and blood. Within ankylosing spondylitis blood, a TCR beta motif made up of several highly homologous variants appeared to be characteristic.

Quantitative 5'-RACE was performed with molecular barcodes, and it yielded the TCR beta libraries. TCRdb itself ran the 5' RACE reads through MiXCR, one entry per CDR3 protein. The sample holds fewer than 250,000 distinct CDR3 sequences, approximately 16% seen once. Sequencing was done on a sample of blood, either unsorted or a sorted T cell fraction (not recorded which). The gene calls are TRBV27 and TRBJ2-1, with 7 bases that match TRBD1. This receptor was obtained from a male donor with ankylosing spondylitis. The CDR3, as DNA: TGTGCCAGCAGTTTACGTGCAGGGGGTACGCCTACCTACAATGAGCAGTTCTTC. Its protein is CASSLRAGGTPTYNEQFF.